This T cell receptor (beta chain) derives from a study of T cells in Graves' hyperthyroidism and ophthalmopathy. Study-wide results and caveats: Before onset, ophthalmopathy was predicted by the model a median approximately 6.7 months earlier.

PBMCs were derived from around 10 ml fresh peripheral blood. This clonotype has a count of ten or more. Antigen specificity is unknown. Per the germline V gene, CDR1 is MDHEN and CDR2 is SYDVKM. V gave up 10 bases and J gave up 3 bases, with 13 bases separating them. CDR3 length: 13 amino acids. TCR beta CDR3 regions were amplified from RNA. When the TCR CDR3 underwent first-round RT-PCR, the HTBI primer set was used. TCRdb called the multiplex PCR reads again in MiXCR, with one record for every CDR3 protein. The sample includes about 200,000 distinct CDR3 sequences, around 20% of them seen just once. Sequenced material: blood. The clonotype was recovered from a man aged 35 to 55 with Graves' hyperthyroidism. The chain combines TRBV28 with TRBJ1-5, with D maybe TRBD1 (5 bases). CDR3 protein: CATPGENNQPQHF. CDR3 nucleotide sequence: TGTGCCACCCCGGGGGAGAACAATCAGCCCCAGCATTTT.